These 2 T cell receptor beta chains originate from one sample sequenced in a study of response to subunit inactivated influenza vaccine. TCRdb redid the calling of the RT-PCR reads with MiXCR, one entry per CDR3 protein. The table has around 790,000 distinct CDR3 sequences, about 20% seen once. The sample here was PBMCs from blood, taken around 5 days after vaccination. The receptors derive from a man aged 50 to 60 who received an inactivated influenza vaccine.

This clonotype was recorded a few times. The chain employs TRBV2 and TRBJ2-5, with 8 bases identical to TRBD1. V dropped 4 bases and J dropped 4; count of bases not matched to a gene: 8. CDR1 and CDR2 from the germline V gene are SNHLY and FYNNEI. The CDR3 runs 15 residues. CDR3 region: CASSGVTGEGETQYF. The CDR3 DNA is TGTGCCAGCAGTGGTGTGACAGGGGAAGGAGAGACCCAGTACTTC.

V gene TRBV5-8 combines with J gene TRBJ2-1; possible D gene TRBD2, 5 bases. Per the germline V gene, CDR1 is SGHTS and CDR2 is YDEGEE. V was pared by 2 bases and J by 4 bases, with 7 bases between. The CDR3 length is 13 residues. The DNA of the CDR3 is TGTGCCAGCAGCTTCGAGGGATACAATGAGCAGTTCTTC. Its protein product is CASSFEGYNEQFF.